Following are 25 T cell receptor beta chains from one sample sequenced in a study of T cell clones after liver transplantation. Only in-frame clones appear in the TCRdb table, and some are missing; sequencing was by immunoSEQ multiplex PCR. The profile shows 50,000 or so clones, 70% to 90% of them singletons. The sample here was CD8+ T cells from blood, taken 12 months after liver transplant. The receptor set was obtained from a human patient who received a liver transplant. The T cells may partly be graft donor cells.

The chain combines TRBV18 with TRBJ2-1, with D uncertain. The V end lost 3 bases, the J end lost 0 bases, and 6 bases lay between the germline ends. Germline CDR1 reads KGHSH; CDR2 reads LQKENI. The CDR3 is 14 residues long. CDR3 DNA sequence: TGTGCCAGCTCACCTGGCTACTCCTACAATGAGCAGTTCTTC. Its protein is CASSPGYSYNEQFF.

The CDR3 DNA sequence: TGTGCCAGCAATCCCCAGGGGACAGGGGTCGGCGAGCAGTACTTC. This encodes CASNPQGTGVGEQYF. V and J are TRBV2 and TRBJ2-7; 10 nucleotides line up with TRBD1. CDR1 is SNHLY and CDR2 is FYNNEI in the germline V gene. V trimming: 7 bases; J trimming: 6 bases; junction bases outside the gene matches: 12. The CDR3 is 15 amino acids.

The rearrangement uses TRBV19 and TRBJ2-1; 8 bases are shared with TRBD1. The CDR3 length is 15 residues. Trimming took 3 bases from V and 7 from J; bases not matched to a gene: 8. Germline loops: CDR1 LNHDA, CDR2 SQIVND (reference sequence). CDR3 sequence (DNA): TGTGCCAGTAGTATGGCCAGGGGGCTTATTAATGAGCAGTTCTTC. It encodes CASSMARGLINEQFF.

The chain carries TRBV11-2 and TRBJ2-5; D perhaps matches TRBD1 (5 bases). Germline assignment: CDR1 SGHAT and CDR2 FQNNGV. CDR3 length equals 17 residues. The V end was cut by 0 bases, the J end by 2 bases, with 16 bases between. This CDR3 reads CASSLDSVWGQQETQYF. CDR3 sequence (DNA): TGTGCCAGCAGCTTAGATTCCGTTTGGGGCCAGCAAGAGACCCAGTACTTC.

The CDR3 region is CASSEAGAGHKEQYF. The DNA for the CDR3 is TGTGCCAGCAGTGAAGCGGGGGCAGGGCATAAAGAGCAGTACTTC. The chain is built from TRBV2 and TRBJ2-7; D might be TRBD1 (6 bases). Between the trimmed V and J ends, which lost 0 bases and 7 bases, there was a span of 16 bases. This CDR3 comprises 15 residues. Germline V gene data show CDR1 as SNHLY and CDR2 as FYNNEI.

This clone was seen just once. The CDR3 here is CASSLLDRGDYGYTF. CDR3 nucleotide sequence: TGCGCCAGCAGCCTTTTGGACAGGGGAGACTATGGCTACACCTTC. The chain has TRBV4-3 and TRBJ1-2; 9 nucleotides align to TRBD1. The CDR3 is made up of 15 amino acids. Germline values: CDR1 LGHNA, CDR2 YSLEER. The trim removed 4 bases at V and 3 bases at J, leaving 6 bases unmatched.

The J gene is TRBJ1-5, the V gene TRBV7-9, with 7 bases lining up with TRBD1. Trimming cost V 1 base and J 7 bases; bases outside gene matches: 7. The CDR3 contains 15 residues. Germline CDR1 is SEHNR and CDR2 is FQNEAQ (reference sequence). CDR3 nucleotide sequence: TGTGCCAGCAGCTTAGTCGGCACAGGGGACCAGCCCCAGCATTTT. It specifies CASSLVGTGDQPQHF.

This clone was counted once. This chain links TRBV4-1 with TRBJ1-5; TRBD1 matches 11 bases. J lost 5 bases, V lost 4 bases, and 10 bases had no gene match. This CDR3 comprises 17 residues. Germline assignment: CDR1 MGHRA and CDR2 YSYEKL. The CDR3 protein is CASSLRPGQGGYQPQHF. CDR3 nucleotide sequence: TGCGCCAGCAGCCTACGTCCGGGACAGGGGGGGTATCAGCCCCAGCATTTT.

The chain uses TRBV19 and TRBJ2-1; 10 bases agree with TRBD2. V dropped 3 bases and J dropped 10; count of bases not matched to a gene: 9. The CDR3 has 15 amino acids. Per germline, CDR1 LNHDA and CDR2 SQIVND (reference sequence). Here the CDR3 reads CASSITAGGAGEQFF. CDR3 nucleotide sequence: TGTGCCAGTAGTATCACAGCGGGAGGGGCCGGGGAGCAGTTCTTC.

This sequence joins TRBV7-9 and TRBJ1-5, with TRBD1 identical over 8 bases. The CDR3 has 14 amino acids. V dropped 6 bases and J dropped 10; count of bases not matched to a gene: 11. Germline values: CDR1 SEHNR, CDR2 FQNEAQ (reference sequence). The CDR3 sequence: CASSYGQGIRPQHF. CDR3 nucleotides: TGTGCCAGCAGTTATGGACAGGGAATTCGACCCCAGCATTTT.

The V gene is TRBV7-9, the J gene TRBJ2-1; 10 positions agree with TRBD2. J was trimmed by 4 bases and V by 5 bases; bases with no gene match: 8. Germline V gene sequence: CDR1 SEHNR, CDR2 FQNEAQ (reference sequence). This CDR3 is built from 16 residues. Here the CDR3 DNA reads TGTGCCAGCAGCCTAACCTCACTAGCGGGGTACAATGAGCAGTTCTTC. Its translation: CASSLTSLAGYNEQFF. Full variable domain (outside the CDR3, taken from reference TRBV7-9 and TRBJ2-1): DTGVSQNPRHKITKRGQNVTFRCDPISEHNRLYWYRQTLGQGPEFLTYFQNEAQLEKSRLLSDRFSAERPKGSFSTLEIQRTEQGDSAMYLCASSLTSLAGYNEQFFGPGTRLTVL.

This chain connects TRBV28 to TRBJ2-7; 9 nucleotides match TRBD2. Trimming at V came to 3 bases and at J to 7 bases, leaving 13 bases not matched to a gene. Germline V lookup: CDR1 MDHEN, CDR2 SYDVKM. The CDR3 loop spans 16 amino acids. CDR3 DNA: TGTGCCAGCAGTTTCCGACTAGCGGCCTCGGGCGGAGAGCAGTACTTC. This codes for CASSFRLAASGGEQYF.

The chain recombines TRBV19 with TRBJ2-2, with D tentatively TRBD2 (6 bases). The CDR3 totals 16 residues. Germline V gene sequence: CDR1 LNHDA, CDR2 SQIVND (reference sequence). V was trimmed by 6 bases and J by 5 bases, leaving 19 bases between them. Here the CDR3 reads CASRPPIWGVTGELFF. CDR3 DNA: TGTGCCAGTAGACCTCCGATCTGGGGGGTGACCGGGGAGCTGTTTTTT.

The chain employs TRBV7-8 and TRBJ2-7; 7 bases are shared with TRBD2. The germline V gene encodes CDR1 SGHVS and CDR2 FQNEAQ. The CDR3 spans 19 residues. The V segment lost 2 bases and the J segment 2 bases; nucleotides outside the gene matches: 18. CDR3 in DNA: TGTGCCAGCAGCTTAATAATGGCTGGGGCGGGAGATCAACCCTACGAGCAGTACTTC. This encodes CASSLIMAGAGDQPYEQYF.

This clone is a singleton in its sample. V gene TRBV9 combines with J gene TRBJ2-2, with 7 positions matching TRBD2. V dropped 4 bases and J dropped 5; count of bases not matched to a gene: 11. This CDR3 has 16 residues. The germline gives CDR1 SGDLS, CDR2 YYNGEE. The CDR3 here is CASSFWRESVTGELFF. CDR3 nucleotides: TGTGCCAGCAGCTTCTGGCGGGAGAGTGTAACCGGGGAGCTGTTTTTT.

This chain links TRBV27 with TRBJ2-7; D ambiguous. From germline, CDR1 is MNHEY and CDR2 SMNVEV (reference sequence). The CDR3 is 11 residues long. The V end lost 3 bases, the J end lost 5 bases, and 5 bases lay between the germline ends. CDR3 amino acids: CASSFGNEQYF. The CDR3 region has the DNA TGTGCCAGCAGTTTTGGTAACGAGCAGTACTTC.

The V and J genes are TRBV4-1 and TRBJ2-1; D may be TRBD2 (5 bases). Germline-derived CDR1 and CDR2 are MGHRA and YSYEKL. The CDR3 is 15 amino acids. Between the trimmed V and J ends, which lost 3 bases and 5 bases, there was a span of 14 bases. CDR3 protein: CASSHSGFRNNEQFF. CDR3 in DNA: TGCGCCAGCAGCCACAGCGGTTTCCGGAACAATGAGCAGTTCTTC.

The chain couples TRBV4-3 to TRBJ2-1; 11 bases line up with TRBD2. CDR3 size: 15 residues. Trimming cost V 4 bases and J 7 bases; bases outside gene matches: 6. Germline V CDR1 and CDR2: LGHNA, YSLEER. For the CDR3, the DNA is TGCGCCAGCAGCCCAGACTTAGCGGGAGGGAATGAGCAGTTCTTC. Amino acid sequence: CASSPDLAGGNEQFF.

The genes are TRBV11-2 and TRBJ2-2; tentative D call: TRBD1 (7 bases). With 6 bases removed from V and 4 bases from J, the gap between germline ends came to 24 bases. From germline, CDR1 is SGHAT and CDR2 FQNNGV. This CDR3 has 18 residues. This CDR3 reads CASSSGGSDSLLTGELFF. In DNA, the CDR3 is TGTGCCAGCAGTTCAGGGGGGTCGGACAGTTTACTCACCGGGGAGCTGTTTTTT.

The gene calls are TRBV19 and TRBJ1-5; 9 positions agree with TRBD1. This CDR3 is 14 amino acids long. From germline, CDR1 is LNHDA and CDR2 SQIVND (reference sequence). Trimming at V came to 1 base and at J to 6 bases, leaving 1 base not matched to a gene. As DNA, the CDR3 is TGTGCCAGTAGTATAGGACAGGGGGTTCAGCCCCAGCATTTT. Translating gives CASSIGQGVQPQHF.

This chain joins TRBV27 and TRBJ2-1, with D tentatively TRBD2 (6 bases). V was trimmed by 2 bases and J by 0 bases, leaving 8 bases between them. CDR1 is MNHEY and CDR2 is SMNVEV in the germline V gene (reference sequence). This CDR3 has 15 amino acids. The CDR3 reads CASSLGGSSYNEQFF. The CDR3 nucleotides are TGTGCCAGCAGTTTAGGGGGGAGCTCCTACAATGAGCAGTTCTTC.

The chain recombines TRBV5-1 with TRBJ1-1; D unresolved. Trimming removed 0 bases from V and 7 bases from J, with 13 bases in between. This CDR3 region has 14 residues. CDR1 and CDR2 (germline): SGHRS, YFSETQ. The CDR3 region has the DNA TGCGCCAGCAGCTTGGGACTTACACGTCGTGAAGCTTTCTTT. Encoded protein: CASSLGLTRREAFF.

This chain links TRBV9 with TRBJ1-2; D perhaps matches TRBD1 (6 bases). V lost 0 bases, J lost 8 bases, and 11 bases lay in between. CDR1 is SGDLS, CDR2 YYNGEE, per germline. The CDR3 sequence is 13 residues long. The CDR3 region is CASSVGAGEGYTF. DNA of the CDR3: TGTGCCAGCAGCGTAGGGGCAGGGGAAGGCTACACCTTC.

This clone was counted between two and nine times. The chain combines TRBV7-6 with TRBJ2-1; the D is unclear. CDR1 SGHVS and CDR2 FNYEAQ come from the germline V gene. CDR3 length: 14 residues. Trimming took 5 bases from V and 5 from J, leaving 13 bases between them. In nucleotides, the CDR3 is TGTGCCAGCAGCGCGCGGTACAGTAACAATGAGCAGTTCTTC. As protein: CASSARYSNNEQFF.

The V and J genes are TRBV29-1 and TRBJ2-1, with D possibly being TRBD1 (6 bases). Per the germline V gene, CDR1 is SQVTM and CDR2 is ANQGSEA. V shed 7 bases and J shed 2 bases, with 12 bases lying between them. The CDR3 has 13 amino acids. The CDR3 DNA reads TGCAGCGAGAACAGGGTCACCTACAATGAGCAGTTCTTC. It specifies CSENRVTYNEQFF.